The TCR beta chain under discussion was sequenced for a study of monozygotic twins with inflammatory bowel disease. TCRdb re-called the 5' RACE reads, yielding one record per CDR3 amino acid sequence without DNA. The ten most abundant clones cover 1.5% to 2% of a sample with some 210,000 distinct CDR3 sequences. Germline V gene lookup returns CDR1 DFQATT and CDR2 SNEGSKA (reference sequence). The CDR3 spans 13 residues. This chain connects TRBV20-1 to TRBJ1-4; TCRdb picks TRBD1, but there is no DNA to check that call. This TCR was sampled from a human donor with ulcerative colitis or Crohn's disease, or a healthy co-twin of an affected twin (not recorded which). The sequencing sample was made of blood. CDR3: CSARGGTGEKLFF.